This T cell receptor beta chain was captured in a study of monozygotic twins with inflammatory bowel disease. As for this clonotype: The antigen remains undetermined.

It was from whole blood, with no T cell sorting, that total RNA was isolated. Study results and limitations: Heterogeneous immunosuppressive treatment regimens may have introduced variability into patient repertoires. Evidence did not back any single strong signal or clonotype linked to IBD.

With the 5' RACE reads reprocessed, TCRdb shows one record per CDR3 protein and no DNA. This table holds some 100,000 distinct CDR3 sequences. This CDR3 is built from 15 residues. CDR1 is SGHDN, CDR2 FVKESK, per germline. This clonotype originated in a human donor with ulcerative colitis or Crohn's disease, or a healthy co-twin of an affected twin (not recorded which). Sequencing input: blood. The genes are TRBV14 and TRBJ1-1. The chain's CDR3 is CASSQDSGQNTEAFF.